The 9 T cell receptor beta chains reported below all come from one sample, sequenced in a study of blood T cell repertoires in COVID-19. TCRdb's table, derived via immunoSEQ multiplex PCR, lists solely in-frame clones and lacks some. Here the sample spans about 410,000 clones, approximately 90% being singletons. Sequencing was done on a sample of peripheral blood. Receptors were obtained from a woman aged 25 to 39 with active or convalescent COVID-19.

The chain recombines TRBV27 with TRBJ2-1; 8 bases map to TRBD2. The CDR3 loop spans 15 amino acids. V dropped 3 bases and J dropped 6; count of bases not matched to a gene: 7. Germline V CDR1 and CDR2: MNHEY, SMNVEV (reference sequence). Here the CDR3 DNA reads TGTGCCAGCAGTTTCCTAGCGGGTGGGCTCAATGAGCAGTTCTTC. Translation gives CASSFLAGGLNEQFF.

This chain connects TRBV20-1 to TRBJ1-1; D gene uncertain. CDR3 length: 10 amino acids. Germline V CDR1 and CDR2: DFQATT, SNEGSKA (reference sequence). The V end lost 4 bases, the J end lost 10 bases, and 10 bases lay between the germline ends. DNA for the CDR3: TGCAGTGCTACAGGTACCCGAGCTTTCTTT. Translated, it gives CSATGTRAFF.

The rearrangement links TRBV6-1 to TRBJ1-5; 7 nucleotides match TRBD1. V trimming: 2 bases; J trimming: 7 bases; junction bases outside the gene matches: 5. The CDR3 covers 14 residues. Germline CDR1 reads MNHNS; CDR2 reads SASEGT. The CDR3 DNA is TGTGCCAGCAGTGAACGACAGGGCCTACAGCCCCAGCATTTT. It encodes CASSERQGLQPQHF.

The rearrangement joins TRBV29-1 to TRBJ2-1; 9 bases map to TRBD1. Germline V gene lookup returns CDR1 SQVTM and CDR2 ANQGSEA. V dropped 8 bases and J dropped 5; count of bases not matched to a gene: 25. The CDR3 runs to 19 residues. CDR3 bases: TGCAGCTCAAAGACCGGGACAGGGTTTGTGCTAGCGCCTGACAATGAGCAGTTCTTC. It specifies CSSKTGTGFVLAPDNEQFF.

This chain links TRBV5-1 with TRBJ2-2; unclear D gene. Germline V gene sequence: CDR1 SGHRS, CDR2 YFSETQ. The CDR3 totals 16 residues. The V gene lost 2 bases and the J gene lost 4 bases, with 15 bases spanning the gap. The CDR3 bases are TGCGCCAGCAGCTTCTCGTCCAGAAATCCCACCGGGGAGCTGTTTTTT. Translating it yields CASSFSSRNPTGELFF.

CDR3: CASSLYSSGMTDTQYF. The CDR3 nucleotides are TGTGCCAGCAGTTTATATTCTAGCGGGATGACAGATACGCAGTATTTT. V usage is TRBV27 and J usage is TRBJ2-3; TRBD2 agrees at 9 bases. CDR1 and CDR2 from the germline V gene are MNHEY and SMNVEV (reference sequence). This CDR3 spans 16 amino acids. V lost 1 base to trimming and J lost 3 bases; unmatched junction nucleotides: 5.

V is TRBV12-3 or TRBV12-4 and J is TRBJ2-1, with D tentatively TRBD2 (5 bases). The CDR3 loop spans 13 amino acids. V was clipped by 3 bases and J by 9 bases, with 12 bases between them. The CDR3 region is CASSFVDFPEQFF. The CDR3 DNA sequence: TGTGCCAGCAGTTTTGTGGACTTCCCTGAGCAGTTCTTC.

This rearrangement joins TRBV30 to TRBJ1-5; TRBD1 matches at 10 bases. The CDR3 consists of 15 residues. V was clipped by 1 base and J by 5 bases; unmatched bases: 5. CDR1 GTSNPN and CDR2 SVGIG come from the germline V gene (reference sequence). CDR3 DNA sequence: TGTGCCTGGAGTGGGGGACAGGGGCGGTATCAGCCCCAGCATTTT. Protein sequence: CAWSGGQGRYQPQHF.

The J gene is TRBJ2-5, the V gene TRBV5-1; 10 bases agree with TRBD2. This CDR3 region has 15 residues. The J segment lost 5 bases and the V segment lost 5 bases, leaving 9 bases of the junction unmatched. Germline V gives CDR1 SGHRS, CDR2 YFSETQ. The CDR3 nucleotides are TGCGCCAGCAGGACCGGGACTAGCGATGGTGAGACCCAGTACTTC. It translates to CASRTGTSDGETQYF.